This T cell receptor beta chain was recorded in a study of shared clonotypes between healthy human individuals. Whole-study context: The donor pool was made up of two women and a few men aged 18 to 49.

Study-wide findings and caveats: Of the naive CD4 clonotypes, about 5% were shared across a few donors. The diversity represented, both genetic and in exposure history, was limited by few donors.

The J segment lost 2 bases and the V segment lost 6 bases, leaving 5 bases of the junction unmatched. Germline V lookup: CDR1 SQVTM, CDR2 ANQGSEA. This CDR3 comprises 13 residues. A word on this clone: Antigen: not known.

Some clones are missing from TCRdb's copy, which holds only in-frame ones; the method was immunoSEQ multiplex PCR. Of over a million clones in the sample, around 97% were seen once. This TCR was sampled from a man younger than 45 in good health. This chain uses TRBV29-1 with TRBJ2-5; 8 bases match TRBD1. Sequenced material: naive CD4+ T cells sorted from blood. Subset in this sample: CD45RA+ positively selected. For the CDR3, the DNA is TGCAGCGTCAACCAGGGGGCACAAGAGACCCAGTACTTC. This gives the protein CSVNQGAQETQYF.